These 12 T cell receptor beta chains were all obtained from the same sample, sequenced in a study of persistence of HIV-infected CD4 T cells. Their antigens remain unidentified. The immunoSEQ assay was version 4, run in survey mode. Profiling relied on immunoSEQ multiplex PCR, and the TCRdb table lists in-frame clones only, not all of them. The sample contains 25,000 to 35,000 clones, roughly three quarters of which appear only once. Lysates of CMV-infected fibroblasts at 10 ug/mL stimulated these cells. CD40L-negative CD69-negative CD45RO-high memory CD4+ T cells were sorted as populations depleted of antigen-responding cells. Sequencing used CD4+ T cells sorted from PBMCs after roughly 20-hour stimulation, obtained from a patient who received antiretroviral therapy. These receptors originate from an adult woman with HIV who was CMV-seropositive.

Written as DNA, the CDR3 is TGTGCCAGCAGATTAAGACAGACCATGAACACTGAAGCTTTCTTT. It specifies CASRLRQTMNTEAFF. The chain recombines TRBV6-5 with TRBJ1-1; a possible D gene is TRBD1 (5 bases). This CDR3 comprises 15 residues. Trimming removed 6 bases at V and 0 bases at J, with 14 bases between. Per germline, CDR1 MNHEY and CDR2 SVGAGI.

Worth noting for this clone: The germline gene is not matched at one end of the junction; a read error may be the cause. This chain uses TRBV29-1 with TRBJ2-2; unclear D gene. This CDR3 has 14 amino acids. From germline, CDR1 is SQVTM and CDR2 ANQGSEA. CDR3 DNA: TGCAGCGTAGAAGCGAACCAGAACACCGGGGAGCTGTTTTTT. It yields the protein CSVEANQNTGELFF.

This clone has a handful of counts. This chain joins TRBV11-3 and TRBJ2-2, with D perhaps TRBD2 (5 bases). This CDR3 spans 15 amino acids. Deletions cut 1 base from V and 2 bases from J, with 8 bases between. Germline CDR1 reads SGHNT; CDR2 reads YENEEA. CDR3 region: CASSLVAGNTGELFF. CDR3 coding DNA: TGTGCCAGCAGCTTAGTGGCGGGTAACACCGGGGAGCTGTTTTTT.

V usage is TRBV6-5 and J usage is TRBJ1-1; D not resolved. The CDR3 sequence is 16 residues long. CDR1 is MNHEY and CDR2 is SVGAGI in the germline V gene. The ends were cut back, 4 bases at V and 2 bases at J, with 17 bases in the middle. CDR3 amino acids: CASSSGRVLINTEAFF. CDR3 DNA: TGTGCCAGCAGTTCCGGGAGGGTGTTGATCAACACTGAAGCTTTCTTT.

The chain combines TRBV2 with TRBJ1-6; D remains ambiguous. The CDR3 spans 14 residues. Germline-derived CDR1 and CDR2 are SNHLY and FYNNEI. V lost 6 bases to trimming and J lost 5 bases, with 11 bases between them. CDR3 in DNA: TGTGCCAGCAGCAAAGGCGGAGATAATTCACCCCTCCACTTT. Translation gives CASSKGGDNSPLHF.

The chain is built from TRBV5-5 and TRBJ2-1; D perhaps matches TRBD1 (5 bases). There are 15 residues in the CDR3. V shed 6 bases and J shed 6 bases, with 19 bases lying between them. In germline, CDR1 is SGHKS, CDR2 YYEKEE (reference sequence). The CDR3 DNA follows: TGTGCCAGCATCCCAGCAGGGTCCCTCTCCAATGAGCAGTTCTTC. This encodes CASIPAGSLSNEQFF.

The CDR3 coding sequence is TGTGCCAGCAGCTTAGGATGGTACACTGAAGCTTTCTTT. Its translation: CASSLGWYTEAFF. The genes are TRBV7-8 and TRBJ1-1, with D unclear. The V and J ends lost 1 base and 3 bases respectively, with 6 bases between them. The length of the CDR3 is 13 residues. Germline V CDR1 and CDR2: SGHVS, FQNEAQ.

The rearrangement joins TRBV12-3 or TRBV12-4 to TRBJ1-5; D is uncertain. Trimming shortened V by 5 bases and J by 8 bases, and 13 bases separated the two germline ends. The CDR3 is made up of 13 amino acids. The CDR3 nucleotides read TGTGCCAGCAGTCCCTACCCCGGGGAGCCCCAGCATTTT. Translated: CASSPYPGEPQHF.

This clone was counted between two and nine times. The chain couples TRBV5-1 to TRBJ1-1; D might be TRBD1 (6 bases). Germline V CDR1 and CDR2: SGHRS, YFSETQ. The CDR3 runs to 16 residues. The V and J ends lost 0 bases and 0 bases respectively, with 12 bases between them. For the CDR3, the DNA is TGCGCCAGCAGCTTGGGACAGGCCTTCATGAACACTGAAGCTTTCTTT. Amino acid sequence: CASSLGQAFMNTEAFF. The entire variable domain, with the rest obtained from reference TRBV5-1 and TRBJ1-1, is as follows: KAGVTQTPRYLIKTRGQQVTLSCSPISGHRSVSWYQQTPGQGLQFLFEYFSETQRNKGNFPGRFSGRQFSNSRSEMNVSTLELGDSALYLCASSLGQAFMNTEAFFGQGTRLTVV.

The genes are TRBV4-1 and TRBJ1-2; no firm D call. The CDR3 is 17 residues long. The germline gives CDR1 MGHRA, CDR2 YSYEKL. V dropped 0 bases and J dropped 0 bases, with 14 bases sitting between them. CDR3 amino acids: CASSQDHSAQANYGYTF. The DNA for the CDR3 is TGCGCCAGCAGCCAAGATCATTCGGCCCAAGCTAACTATGGCTACACCTTC.

CDR3 bases: TGTGCCAGCAGCCTCACAGGGACCCAGTCTCAGCCCCAGCATTTT. Translation gives CASSLTGTQSQPQHF. The V and J genes are TRBV2 and TRBJ1-5; D perhaps matches TRBD1 (6 bases). The CDR3 extends over 15 amino acids. Germline V gene sequence: CDR1 SNHLY, CDR2 FYNNEI. V was shortened by 6 bases and J by 6 bases, with 18 bases between the two germline ends.

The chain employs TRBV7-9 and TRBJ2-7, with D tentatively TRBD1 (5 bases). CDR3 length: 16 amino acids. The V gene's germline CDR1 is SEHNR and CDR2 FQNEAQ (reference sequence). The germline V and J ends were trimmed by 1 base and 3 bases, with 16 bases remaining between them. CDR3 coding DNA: TGTGCCAGCAGCTTAGGGCAGGGTCTAGAGAGCTACGAGCAGTACTTC. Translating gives CASSLGQGLESYEQYF.